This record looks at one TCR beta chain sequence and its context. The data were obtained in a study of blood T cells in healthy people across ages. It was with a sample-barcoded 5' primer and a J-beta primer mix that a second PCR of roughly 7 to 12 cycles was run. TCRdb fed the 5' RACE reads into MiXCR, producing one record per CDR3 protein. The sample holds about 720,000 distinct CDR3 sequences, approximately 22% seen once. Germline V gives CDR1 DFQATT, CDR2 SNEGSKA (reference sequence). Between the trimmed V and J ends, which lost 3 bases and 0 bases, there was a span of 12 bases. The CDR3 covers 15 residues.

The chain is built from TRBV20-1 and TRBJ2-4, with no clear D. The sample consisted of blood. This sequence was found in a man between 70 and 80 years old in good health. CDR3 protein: CSASDRPVAKNIQYF. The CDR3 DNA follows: TGCAGTGCTAGCGACCGACCCGTAGCCAAAAACATTCAGTACTTC.